The T cell receptor (beta chain) described here comes from a study of PD-1 blockade in classical Hodgkin lymphoma. Notes on the study in general: Newly diagnosed and completely responding patients shared comparable baseline diversity. Reported baseline diversity: healthy donors highest, relapsed/refractory patients lowest. Patients starting nivolumab under 1 year after ASCT were excluded.

There was relapse after autologous stem cell transplantation in every patient, and there was variation in brentuximab vedotin exposure. It was by magnetic negative selection that CD8+ T cells were isolated from thawed PBMCs. Best responses fell into complete response, partial response or progressive disease. The assay was immunoSEQ multiplex PCR, and TCRdb's table has in-frame clones only and misses some. The sample consists of 11,000 or so clones, 84% of them appearing once. As to this clone: The antigen is undetermined.

The CDR3 is 17 amino acids. CDR1 and CDR2 from the germline V gene are SNHLY and FYNNEI. V gave up 3 bases and J gave up 0 bases, with 15 bases separating them. This rearrangement joins TRBV2 to TRBJ2-1; no firm D call. This TCR was recovered from a human donor with classical Hodgkin lymphoma. The source was CD8+ T cells from blood, collected at baseline. The CDR3 sequence is CASSDSVVVSSYNEQFF. As DNA, the CDR3 is TGTGCCAGCAGTGACTCGGTGGTTGTTAGCTCCTACAATGAGCAGTTCTTC.